This T cell receptor beta chain derives from a study of blood T cells in healthy people across ages. Study-wide points: The CMV status of each donor remained undetermined, and this could have confounded shifts in expanded clonotypes.

It was with a sample-barcoded 5' primer and a J-beta primer mix that a second PCR of roughly 7 to 12 cycles was run. Through a template-switch adaptor with 12 random nucleotides, each cDNA molecule received a tag. TCRdb itself ran the 5' RACE reads through MiXCR, one entry per CDR3 protein. The data contain 730,000 or so distinct CDR3 sequences, about 43% of them seen just once; the ten biggest clones take up about 32%. CDR1 and CDR2 from the germline V gene are LGHNA and YNFKEQ. Trimming shortened V by 4 bases and J by 3 bases, and 13 bases separated the two germline ends. The CDR3 totals 14 residues. The amount of total RNA extracted per sample was at least 6 micrograms. With regard to this clonotype: Its antigen is unknown.

The sequencing sample was made of blood. The receptor was isolated from an elderly man in good health. This sequence joins TRBV4-2 and TRBJ2-7; TRBD1 is a possible D gene (6 bases). CDR3 loop: CASSRDGQFYEQYF. CDR3 sequence (DNA): TGTGCCAGCAGCCGGGACGGACAGTTCTACGAGCAGTACTTC.